This record concerns one T cell receptor (beta chain) sequence. Its binding antigen is unknown. Nothing much larger sits one base from this clone, and base qualities are not available. The trial excluded patients who had a history of autoimmune disease or were on systemic immunosuppression. Peripheral blood for TCR sequencing was collected from all dose cohorts at baseline, on cycle 4 day 1, and on cycle 7 day 1. Samples came from an open-label, multicenter, first-in-human phase I dose-escalation trial of ivuxolimab. Adults with locally advanced or metastatic melanoma, renal cell, hepatocellular, or head and neck squamous cell carcinoma were enrolled in the trial. Before TCR sequencing, CD4+ T cells and CD8+ T cells were sorted from peripheral blood as separate populations. Genomic DNA was isolated from the sorted cells so that the TCRbeta CDR3 region could be sequenced. The immunoSEQ Assay was used for sequencing of TCRbeta CDR3 regions. TCRdb carries this immuneACCESS record with in-frame sequences only. Its versions omit some clonotypes, under half of them owing to an unresolved V gene in the studies checked, with the rest unexplained. The sample profile shows about 82,000 clones; around 85% of them were found once. More than 2% of the sample goes to the ten largest clones.

The data stem from a study of OX40 agonist ivuxolimab in advanced cancers. Regarding the research as a whole: Ivuxolimab was an agonistic, fully human IgG2 monoclonal antibody directed against OX40 (CD134), a costimulatory receptor. Intravenous ivuxolimab was administered to patients every 2 weeks at six dose levels: 0.01, 0.1, 0.3, 1.5, 3 and 10 mg/kg. Of the approximately 50 dose-escalation patients, hepatocellular carcinoma was present in around 20, melanoma in approximately 15, renal cell carcinoma in 9 and head and neck cancer in 9. The dose-escalation cohort was roughly 80% male with a mean age of about 58 years, ranging from roughly 23 to 79. Prior anti-PD-1, anti-PD-L1 or anti-CTLA-4 therapy was permitted, and approximately 40% of dose-escalation patients had received checkpoint inhibitors. Three dose-escalation patients achieved partial responses, one with hepatocellular carcinoma and two with cutaneous melanoma. The point of sequencing TCRbeta in the periphery was to test whether ivuxolimab changed TCR sequence diversity and drove clonal T-cell expansion. The monotherapy dose-escalation portion (N ≈ 55 patients) of the phase I ivuxolimab trial is reported in the paper.

From cysteine to phenylalanine, the CDR3 is 18 amino acids long. CDR3 DNA only is kept here, 54 bases in frame from base 1. A distance of 19 bases separates the germline ends of V and J, which lose 5 bases and 2 bases respectively. CDR1 and CDR2 (LNHDA, SQIVND) derive from the germline V gene (reference sequence). General study outcomes and caveats: Which antigens the clonally expanded peripheral T cells were specific for was not determined. In the 0.1-3.0 mg/kg groups, partial responders were among the patients with the lowest normalized peripheral clonal expansion, particularly in CD8+ T cells. At doses of 0.1 to 3.0 mg/kg, clonal expansion of both CD4+ and CD8+ T cells in blood was seen between baseline and week 6. Low levels of normalized T-cell clonal expansion were also seen in some patients who did not respond. After ivuxolimab, more expanded clones were found on average in CD8+ T cells than in CD4+ T cells.

This TCR was recovered from an adult with an advanced solid tumor such as melanoma, head and neck, liver or kidney cancer. The specimen comprised CD4+ or CD8+ T cells sorted from blood, sampled in a trial of the OX40 agonist ivuxolimab. The chain links TRBV19 with TRBJ1-6; possibly the D gene is TRBD1, per 5 matching bases. The nucleotide sequence is given as TGTGCCAGTAGTCCCCCAGCCACGACAGCGCCCTATAATTCACCCCTCCACTTT. It translates as CASSPPATTAPYNSPLHF.